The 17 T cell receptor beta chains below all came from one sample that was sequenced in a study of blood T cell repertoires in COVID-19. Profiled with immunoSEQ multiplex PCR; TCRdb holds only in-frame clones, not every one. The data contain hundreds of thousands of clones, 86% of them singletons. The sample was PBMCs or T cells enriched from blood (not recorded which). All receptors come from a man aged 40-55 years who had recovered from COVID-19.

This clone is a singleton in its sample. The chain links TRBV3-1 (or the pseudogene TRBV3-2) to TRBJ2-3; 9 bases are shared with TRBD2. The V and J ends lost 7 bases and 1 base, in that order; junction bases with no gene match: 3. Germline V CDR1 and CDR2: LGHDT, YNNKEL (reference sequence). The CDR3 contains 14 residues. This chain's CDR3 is CASTRLAGTDTQYF. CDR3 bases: TGTGCCAGCACCAGACTAGCGGGCACAGATACGCAGTATTTT.

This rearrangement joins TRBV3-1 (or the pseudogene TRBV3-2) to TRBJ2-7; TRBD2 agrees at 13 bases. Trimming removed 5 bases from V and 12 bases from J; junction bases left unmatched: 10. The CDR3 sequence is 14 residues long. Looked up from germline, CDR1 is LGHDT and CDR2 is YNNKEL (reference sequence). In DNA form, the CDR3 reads TGTGCCAGCAGCTCCTCCCCGGGACTAGCGGGGACGTACTTC. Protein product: CASSSSPGLAGTYF.

In DNA, the CDR3 is TGTGCCAGCAGCTCGACGGAGGATTCACCCCTCCACTTT. This encodes CASSSTEDSPLHF. This chain joins TRBV7-6 and TRBJ1-6; D is ambiguous. Per the germline V gene, CDR1 is SGHVS and CDR2 is FNYEAQ. The germline V and J ends were trimmed by 4 bases and 8 bases, with 9 bases remaining between them. This CDR3 region has 13 residues.

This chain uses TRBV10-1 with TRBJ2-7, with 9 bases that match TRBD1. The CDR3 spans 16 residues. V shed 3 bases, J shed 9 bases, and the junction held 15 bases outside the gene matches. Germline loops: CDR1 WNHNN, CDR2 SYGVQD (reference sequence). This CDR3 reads CASSEFLWHRGPGQYF. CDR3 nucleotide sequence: TGCGCCAGCAGTGAATTCTTGTGGCACAGGGGGCCCGGGCAGTACTTC.

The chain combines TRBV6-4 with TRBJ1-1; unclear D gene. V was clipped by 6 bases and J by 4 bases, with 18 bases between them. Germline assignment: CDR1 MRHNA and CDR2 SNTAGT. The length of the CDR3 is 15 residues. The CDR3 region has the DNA TGTGCCAGCAGGCCGGCCGGCCGGGAGGGCACTGAAGCTTTCTTT. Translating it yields CASRPAGREGTEAFF.

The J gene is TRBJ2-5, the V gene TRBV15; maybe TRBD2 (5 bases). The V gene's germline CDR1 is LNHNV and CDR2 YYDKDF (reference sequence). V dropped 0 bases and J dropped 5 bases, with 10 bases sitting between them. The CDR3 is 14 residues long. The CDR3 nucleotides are TGTGCCACCAGCAGAGAGAGGGTCCTTGAGACCCAGTACTTC. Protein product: CATSRERVLETQYF. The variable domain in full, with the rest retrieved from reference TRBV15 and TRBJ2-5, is DAMVIQNPRYQVTQFGKPVTLSCSQTLNHNVMYWYQQKSSQAPKLLFHYYDKDFNNEADTPDNFQSRRPNTSFCFLDIRSPGLGDTAMYLCATSRERVLETQYFGPGTRLLVL.

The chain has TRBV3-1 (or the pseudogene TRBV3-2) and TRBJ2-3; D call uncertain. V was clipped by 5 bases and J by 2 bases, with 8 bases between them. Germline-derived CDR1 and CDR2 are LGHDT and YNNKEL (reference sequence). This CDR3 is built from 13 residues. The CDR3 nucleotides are TGTGCCAGCAGCGAGACACACACAGATACGCAGTATTTT. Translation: CASSETHTDTQYF.

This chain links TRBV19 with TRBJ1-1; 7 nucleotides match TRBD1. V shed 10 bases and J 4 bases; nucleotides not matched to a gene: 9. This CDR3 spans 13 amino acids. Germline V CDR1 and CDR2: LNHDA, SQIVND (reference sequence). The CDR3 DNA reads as TGTGCCACCGAACCCCAGGGGGGCACTGAAGCTTTCTTT. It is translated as CATEPQGGTEAFF.

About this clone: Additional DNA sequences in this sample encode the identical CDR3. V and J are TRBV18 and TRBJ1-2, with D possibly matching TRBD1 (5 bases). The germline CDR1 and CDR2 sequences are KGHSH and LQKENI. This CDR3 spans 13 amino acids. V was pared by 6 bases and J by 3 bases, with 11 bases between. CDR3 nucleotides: TGTGCCAGCTCGCCCGACAGAGACTATGGCTACACCTTC. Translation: CASSPDRDYGYTF.

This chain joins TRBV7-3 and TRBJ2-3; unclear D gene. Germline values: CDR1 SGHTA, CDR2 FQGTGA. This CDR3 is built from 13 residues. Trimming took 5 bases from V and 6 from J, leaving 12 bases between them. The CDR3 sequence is CASSLSNFDTQYF. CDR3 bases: TGTGCCAGCAGCCTGTCGAACTTTGATACGCAGTATTTT.

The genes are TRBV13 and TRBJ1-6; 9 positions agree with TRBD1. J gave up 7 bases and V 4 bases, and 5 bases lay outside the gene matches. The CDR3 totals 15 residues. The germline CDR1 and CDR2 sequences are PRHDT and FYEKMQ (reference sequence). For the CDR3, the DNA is TGTGCCAGCAGCTCCCGGGACAGGGAAAATTCACCCCTCCACTTT. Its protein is CASSSRDRENSPLHF.

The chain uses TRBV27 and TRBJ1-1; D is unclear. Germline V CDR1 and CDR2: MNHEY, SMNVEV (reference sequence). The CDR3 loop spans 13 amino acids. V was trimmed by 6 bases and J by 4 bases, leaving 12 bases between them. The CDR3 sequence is CASRWVQSTEAFF. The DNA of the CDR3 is TGTGCCAGCAGGTGGGTACAGAGCACTGAAGCTTTCTTT.

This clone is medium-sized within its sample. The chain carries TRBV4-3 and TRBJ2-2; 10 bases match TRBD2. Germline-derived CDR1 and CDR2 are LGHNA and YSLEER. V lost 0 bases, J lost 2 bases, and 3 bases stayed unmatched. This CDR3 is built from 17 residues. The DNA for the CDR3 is TGCGCCAGCAGCCAAGATCTAGCGGGGGAAAACACCGGGGAGCTGTTTTTT. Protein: CASSQDLAGENTGELFF.

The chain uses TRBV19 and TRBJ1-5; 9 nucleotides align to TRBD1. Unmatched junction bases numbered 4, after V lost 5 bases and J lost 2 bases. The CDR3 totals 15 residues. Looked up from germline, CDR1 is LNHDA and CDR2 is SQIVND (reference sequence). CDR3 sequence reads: CASSRRTGGNQPQHF. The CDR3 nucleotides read TGTGCCAGTAGTCGGAGGACAGGGGGCAATCAGCCCCAGCATTTT.

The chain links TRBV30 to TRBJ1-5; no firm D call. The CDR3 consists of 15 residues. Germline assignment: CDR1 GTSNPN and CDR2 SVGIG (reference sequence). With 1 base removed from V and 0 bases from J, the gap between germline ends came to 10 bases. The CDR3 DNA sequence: TGTGCCTGGAGTGAGAGGGCAGTTAGCAATCAGCCCCAGCATTTT. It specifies CAWSERAVSNQPQHF.

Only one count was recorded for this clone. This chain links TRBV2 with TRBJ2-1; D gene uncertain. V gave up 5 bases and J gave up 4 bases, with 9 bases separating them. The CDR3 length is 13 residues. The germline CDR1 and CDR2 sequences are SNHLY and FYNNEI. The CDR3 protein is CASSSFSYNEQFF. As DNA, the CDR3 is TGTGCCAGCAGTTCCTTCAGTTACAATGAGCAGTTCTTC.

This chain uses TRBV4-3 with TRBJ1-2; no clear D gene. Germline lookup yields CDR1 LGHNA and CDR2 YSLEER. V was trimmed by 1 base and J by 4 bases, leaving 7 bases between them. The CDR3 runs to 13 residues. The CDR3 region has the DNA TGCGCCAGCAGCCAAGCAGCGAGCTATGGCTACACCTTC. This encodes CASSQAASYGYTF.